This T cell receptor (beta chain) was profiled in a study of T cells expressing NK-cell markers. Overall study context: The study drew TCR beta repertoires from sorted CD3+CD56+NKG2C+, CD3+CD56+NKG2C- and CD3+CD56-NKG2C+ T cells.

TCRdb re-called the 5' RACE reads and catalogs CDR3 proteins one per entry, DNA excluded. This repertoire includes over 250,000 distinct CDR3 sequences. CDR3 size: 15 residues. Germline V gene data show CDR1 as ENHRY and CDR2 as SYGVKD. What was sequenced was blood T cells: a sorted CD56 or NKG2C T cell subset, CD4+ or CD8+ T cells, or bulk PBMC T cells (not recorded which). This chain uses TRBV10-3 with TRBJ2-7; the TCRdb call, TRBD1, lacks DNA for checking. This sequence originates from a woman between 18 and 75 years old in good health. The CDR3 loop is CATKTQGVPPYEQYF.